The 17 T cell receptor beta chains given below trace back to one sample, sequenced in a study of blood T cell repertoires in COVID-19. The table came from immunoSEQ multiplex PCR; TCRdb's copy has only in-frame clones and leaves some out. Among some 45,000 clones listed, roughly 87% were seen once. Material: peripheral blood. These receptors were collected from a man between 60 and 75 years old with active COVID-19.

V is TRBV5-1 and J is TRBJ2-7; 12 positions agree with TRBD2. This CDR3 has 17 amino acids. The germline gives CDR1 SGHRS, CDR2 YFSETQ. Trimming at V came to 4 bases and at J to 4 bases, leaving 12 bases not matched to a gene. CDR3 region: CASSPTLTSGGVYEQYF. Written as DNA, the CDR3 is TGCGCCAGCAGCCCAACATTGACTAGCGGGGGTGTTTACGAGCAGTACTTC.

The J gene is TRBJ2-3, the V gene TRBV6-6; D not resolved. V lost 4 bases, J lost 0 bases, and 5 bases lay in between. This CDR3 comprises 13 residues. Germline-derived CDR1 and CDR2 are MNHNY and SVGAGI (reference sequence). The CDR3 loop is CASSWASTDTQYF. The DNA for the CDR3 is TGTGCCAGCAGTTGGGCCAGCACAGATACGCAGTATTTT.

The chain joins TRBV4-1 to TRBJ1-3; D is unclear. Trimming took 0 bases from V and 5 from J, leaving 14 bases between them. Looked up from germline, CDR1 is MGHRA and CDR2 is YSYEKL. CDR3 length: 16 residues. CDR3 sequence: CASSQDSGRRRNTIYF. The CDR3 bases are TGCGCCAGCAGCCAAGACTCCGGCAGGCGAAGAAACACCATATATTTT.

The chain links TRBV4-1 to TRBJ1-2; TRBD1 matches 8 bases. Germline-derived CDR1 and CDR2 are MGHRA and YSYEKL. V lost 0 bases and J lost 5; bases outside the gene matches: 5. This CDR3 is built from 15 residues. The chain's CDR3 is CASSQDLTGVYGYTF. In DNA form, the CDR3 reads TGCGCCAGCAGCCAAGACCTGACAGGGGTGTATGGCTACACCTTC.

This rearrangement joins TRBV2 to TRBJ2-3; D is uncertain. The length of the CDR3 is 11 residues. V was clipped by 6 bases and J by 5 bases, with 6 bases between them. CDR1 is SNHLY, CDR2 FYNNEI, per germline. The CDR3 region has the DNA TGTGCCAGCAGGGAGAAAGATACGCAGTATTTT. The encoded protein is CASREKDTQYF.

This chain joins TRBV24-1 and TRBJ1-5; 8 nucleotides match TRBD1. Germline lookup yields CDR1 KGHDR and CDR2 SFDVKD. The J segment lost 1 base and the V segment lost 2 bases, leaving 6 bases of the junction unmatched. The CDR3 has 17 residues. CDR3 in amino acids: CATSDSGQGGSNQPQHF. For the CDR3, the DNA is TGTGCCACCAGTGATTCCGGACAGGGCGGGAGCAATCAGCCCCAGCATTTT.

V gene TRBV7-6 combines with J gene TRBJ1-2, with unresolved D. V lost 2 bases and J 4 bases, leaving 11 bases between the germline ends. The CDR3 contains 14 residues. Germline lookup yields CDR1 SGHVS and CDR2 FNYEAQ. The CDR3 region is CASSLSPDLYGYTF. The CDR3 coding sequence is TGTGCCAGCAGCTTAAGTCCAGATCTCTATGGCTACACCTTC.

This clone was recorded a few times. Germline is not matched at one junction end, which may reflect a read error. V is TRBV7-8 and J is TRBJ1-1, with D possibly being TRBD1 (6 bases). The CDR3 is 14 amino acids. The germline V gene has CDR1 SGHVS and CDR2 FQNEAQ. In nucleotides, the CDR3 is TGTGCCAGCAGCGCTACTGGGACAAACAATGAAGCTTTCTTT. It encodes CASSATGTNNEAFF.

This sequence joins TRBV7-9 and TRBJ1-5; D may be TRBD1 (5 bases). V lost 6 bases to trimming and J lost 7 bases, with 13 bases between them. This CDR3 comprises 13 residues. CDR1 and CDR2 (germline): SEHNR, FQNEAQ (reference sequence). The CDR3 sequence is CASSNGGGQPQHF. CDR3 nucleotides: TGTGCCAGCAGTAATGGGGGGGGACAGCCCCAGCATTTT.

As for this clone: Other nucleotide sequences in the sample specify the same CDR3. The chain is built from TRBV9 and TRBJ2-5; TRBD1 matches 7 bases. J lost 2 bases, V lost 2 bases, and 3 bases had no gene match. CDR3 size: 14 residues. CDR1 is SGDLS and CDR2 is YYNGEE in the germline V gene. CDR3 amino acids: CASSVGTVQETQYF. The CDR3 DNA sequence: TGTGCCAGCAGCGTCGGGACAGTACAAGAGACCCAGTACTTC. Supplemented by reference TRBV9 and TRBJ2-5, the full variable domain reads DSGVTQTPKHLITATGQRVTLRCSPRSGDLSVYWYQQSLDQGLQFLIQYYNGEERAKGNILERFSAQQFPDLHSELNLSSLELGDSALYFCASSVGTVQETQYFGPGTRLLVL.

Worth noting for this clone: The sample has other DNA sequences that encode this CDR3 too. The V and J genes are TRBV12-3 or TRBV12-4 and TRBJ1-1, with TRBD1 as a possible D gene (6 bases). V lost 6 bases, J lost 1 base, and 9 bases lay in between. The CDR3 spans 13 residues. CDR3 DNA: TGTGCCAGCAGGCCGACAGGGAACACTGAAGCTTTCTTT. Its protein product is CASRPTGNTEAFF.

The rearrangement uses TRBV5-4 and TRBJ2-3; 12 bases align to TRBD2. This CDR3 is 15 amino acids long. The ends lost 1 base at V and 6 bases at J; junction bases unmatched: 3. In germline, CDR1 is SGHNT, CDR2 YYREEE (reference sequence). CDR3 coding DNA: TGTGCCAGCAGCTTGTCTAGCGGGGGGGTTGATACGCAGTATTTT. Protein product: CASSLSSGGVDTQYF.

This clone ranks as medium-sized. V and J are TRBV5-1 and TRBJ2-7, with 11 bases identical to TRBD1. V shed 4 bases, J shed 2 bases, and the junction held 2 bases outside the gene matches. There are 14 residues in the CDR3. Germline assignment: CDR1 SGHRS and CDR2 YFSETQ. The CDR3 here is CASSRTGGAYEQYF. CDR3 DNA sequence: TGCGCCAGCAGCCGGACAGGGGGCGCCTACGAGCAGTACTTC. Together with reference TRBV5-1 and TRBJ2-7, the CDR3 gives the full variable domain: KAGVTQTPRYLIKTRGQQVTLSCSPISGHRSVSWYQQTPGQGLQFLFEYFSETQRNKGNFPGRFSGRQFSNSRSEMNVSTLELGDSALYLCASSRTGGAYEQYFGPGTRLTVT.

The chain links TRBV2 to TRBJ2-7, with TRBD2 matching 10 bases. Unmatched junction bases numbered 10, after V lost 6 bases and J lost 8 bases. Germline assignment: CDR1 SNHLY and CDR2 FYNNEI. This CDR3 spans 14 amino acids. In DNA, the CDR3 is TGTGCCAGCAGGAATAGCGGGGGGCCCTTAAAGCAGTACTTC. Translating it yields CASRNSGGPLKQYF.

This sequence joins TRBV9 and TRBJ2-3; D possibly corresponds to TRBD1 (6 bases). The V gene lost 0 bases and the J gene lost 3 bases, with 11 bases spanning the gap. Germline values: CDR1 SGDLS, CDR2 YYNGEE. The CDR3 has 15 residues. The CDR3 nucleotides are TGTGCCAGCAGCGTAGGGGCAGGGGAAACAGATACGCAGTATTTT. Residues: CASSVGAGETDTQYF.

With regard to this clone: One end of the junction is discordant with germline, which a read error may explain. V is TRBV3-1 (or the pseudogene TRBV3-2) and J is TRBJ2-5; TRBD2 is a possible D gene (5 bases). The CDR3 covers 16 residues. Per germline, CDR1 LGHDT and CDR2 YNNKEL (reference sequence). The CDR3 loop reads CASSKDSSAGEETQYF. In nucleotides, the CDR3 is TGTGCCAGCAGCAAAGACTCCTCTGCGGGCGAGGAGACCCAGTACTTC.

V usage is TRBV6-5 and J usage is TRBJ2-1; no firm D call. Per the germline V gene, CDR1 is MNHEY and CDR2 is SVGAGI. The CDR3 loop spans 14 amino acids. Between the trimmed V and J ends, which lost 5 bases and 5 bases, there was a span of 13 bases. CDR3 bases: TGTGCCAGCAGTCGTGTTCGAATAGACAATGAGCAGTTCTTC. This sequence encodes CASSRVRIDNEQFF.